Each of the 8 T cell receptor beta chains below was sequenced from the same sample in a study of response to subunit inactivated influenza vaccine. TCRdb called the RT-PCR reads again in MiXCR, with one record for every CDR3 protein. The sample has about 780,000 distinct CDR3 sequences; around a sixth are singletons. The sequenced sample was PBMCs from blood, obtained about 5 days after vaccination. The source of these receptors is a man aged 45-60 years who received an inactivated influenza vaccine.

This chain connects TRBV5-8 to TRBJ2-3, with 16 bases matching TRBD2. The germline gives CDR1 SGHTS, CDR2 YDEGEE. This CDR3 has 17 amino acids. With 4 bases clipped from V and 1 base from J, the junction kept 3 bases outside the gene matches. The CDR3 loop is CASSPGTSGGGTDTQYF. In nucleotides, the CDR3 is TGTGCCAGCAGCCCCGGGACTAGCGGGGGGGGCACAGATACGCAGTATTTT.

This clonotype was recorded many times. The chain links TRBV4-1 to TRBJ2-3, with 9 bases that match TRBD2. With V trimmed by 2 bases and J by 6 bases, 12 bases remained unmatched. CDR3 size: 17 residues. Germline CDR1 and CDR2: MGHRA and YSYEKL. CDR3 DNA sequence: TGCGCCAGCAGCCAACTCGCGACCGGGACTAGCTCGGATACGCAGTATTTT. It encodes CASSQLATGTSSDTQYF.

This rearrangement joins TRBV6-1 to TRBJ2-1; 9 bases fit TRBD2. With V trimmed by 8 bases and J by 6 bases, 5 bases remained unmatched. The CDR3 runs to 13 residues. From germline, CDR1 is MNHNS and CDR2 SASEGT. CDR3 sequence: CASVQAGGNEQFF. The CDR3 DNA reads TGTGCCAGCGTCCAAGCGGGAGGCAATGAGCAGTTCTTC.

This clonotype was detected a few times. The chain carries TRBV12-3 or TRBV12-4 and TRBJ2-7; tentatively, D is TRBD1 (5 bases). V was cut by 4 bases and J by 4 bases, with 17 bases left in between. This CDR3 is 15 amino acids long. This CDR3 reads CASSSYPGPLYEQYF. The CDR3 region has the DNA TGTGCCAGCAGTTCCTACCCAGGGCCCTTATACGAGCAGTACTTC.

J is TRBJ2-6 and V is TRBV28, with 9 bases matching TRBD1. This CDR3 contains 18 residues. The germline gives CDR1 MDHEN, CDR2 SYDVKM. The V and J ends lost 6 bases and 2 bases, in that order; junction bases with no gene match: 11. CDR3 bases: TGTGCCAGCAGCCCAGGGGGGACAGGGACGGCTGGGGCCAACGTCCTGACTTTC. As protein: CASSPGGTGTAGANVLTF.

This clonotype appeared a few times. The chain couples TRBV5-5 to TRBJ1-2, with 7 positions matching TRBD1. V shed 9 bases, J shed 3 bases, and the junction held 8 bases outside the gene matches. The CDR3 is made up of 13 amino acids. CDR1 is SGHKS and CDR2 is YYEKEE in the germline V gene (reference sequence). DNA for the CDR3: TGTGCCACCAAAGGGGGCGCGGACTATGGCTACACCTTC. Its protein is CATKGGADYGYTF.

This clonotype was observed a handful of times. The chain carries TRBV11-2 and TRBJ1-1; 12 bases align to TRBD1. CDR3 length: 16 amino acids. Losses at the gene ends were 5 bases for V and 2 bases for J; bases not matched to a gene: 6. CDR1 is SGHAT, CDR2 FQNNGV, per germline. CDR3 sequence: CASSASGTGGNTEAFF. The CDR3 DNA is TGTGCCAGCAGCGCATCCGGGACAGGGGGCAACACTGAAGCTTTCTTT.

This clonotype has just a few counts. The CDR3: CASSWGLAGDAVQETQYF. In nucleotides, the CDR3 is TGCGCCAGCAGCTGGGGACTAGCGGGAGACGCCGTCCAAGAGACCCAGTACTTC. The chain employs TRBV5-1 and TRBJ2-5; the match to TRBD2 covers 14 bases. CDR1 is SGHRS and CDR2 is YFSETQ in the germline V gene. V dropped 3 bases and J dropped 1; count of bases not matched to a gene: 8. The CDR3 has 18 amino acids.